Following are 9 T cell receptor beta chains from one sample sequenced in a study of blood T cell repertoires in COVID-19. Libraries were prepared by immunoSEQ multiplex PCR; TCRdb keeps only in-frame clonotypes and omits some of them. The sample includes around 230,000 clones, 88% of them seen just once. Source material: PBMCs or T cells enriched from blood (not recorded which). The receptors were gathered from a young woman who had recovered from COVID-19.

This rearrangement joins TRBV9 to TRBJ1-1, with a weak D call TRBD1 (6 bases). V gave up 1 base and J gave up 6 bases, with 10 bases separating them. The CDR3 covers 13 residues. The germline gives CDR1 SGDLS, CDR2 YYNGEE. As DNA, the CDR3 is TGTGCCAGCAGCGTATCAGGGGCGTCTGAAGCTTTCTTT. This codes for CASSVSGASEAFF.

This rearrangement joins TRBV4-2 to TRBJ2-1, with 8 bases matching TRBD2. Trimming took 4 bases from V and 4 from J; bases not matched to a gene: 15. The germline CDR1 and CDR2 sequences are LGHNA and YNFKEQ. CDR3 length equals 18 residues. CDR3 amino acids: CASSPQSDPGGLYNEQFF. CDR3 DNA sequence: TGTGCCAGCAGCCCACAAAGCGACCCGGGGGGGCTATACAATGAGCAGTTCTTC.

The V and J genes are TRBV7-3 and TRBJ2-1, with 8 bases lining up with TRBD1. Per the germline V gene, CDR1 is SGHTA and CDR2 is FQGTGA. Trimming took 5 bases from V and 10 from J; bases not matched to a gene: 13. The CDR3 runs 15 residues. CDR3 sequence: CASSPRDRRGLEQFF. CDR3 sequence (DNA): TGTGCCAGCAGCCCAAGGGACAGGAGAGGACTAGAGCAGTTCTTC.

The rearrangement joins TRBV4-1 to TRBJ2-3; a weak D match, TRBD1 (5 bases). The CDR3 consists of 16 residues. The V gene's germline CDR1 is MGHRA and CDR2 YSYEKL. Trimming left V 1 base short and J 5 bases short, with 16 bases between. The CDR3 sequence: CASSQGLQGRRDTQYF. The CDR3 DNA reads TGCGCCAGCAGCCAAGGCCTTCAGGGTCGGCGAGATACGCAGTATTTT.

V and J are TRBV19 and TRBJ1-3; D ambiguous. The CDR3 contains 15 residues. Between the trimmed V and J ends, which lost 5 bases and 0 bases, there was a span of 11 bases. The germline gives CDR1 LNHDA, CDR2 SQIVND (reference sequence). The CDR3 sequence: CASSFQASSGNTIYF. In DNA, the CDR3 is TGTGCCAGTAGTTTCCAGGCCAGCTCTGGAAACACCATATATTTT.

V usage is TRBV27 and J usage is TRBJ1-3; perhaps TRBD1 as D (5 bases). The germline V gene encodes CDR1 MNHEY and CDR2 SMNVEV (reference sequence). There are 14 residues in the CDR3. Trimming took 8 bases from V and 9 from J, leaving 20 bases between them. In DNA, the CDR3 is TGTGCCAGCCAATATAGGGGTAACATCGGCACCATATATTTT. Translated: CASQYRGNIGTIYF.

The V call is TRBV5-4, the J call TRBJ2-3, with 8 bases that match TRBD2. Unmatched junction bases numbered 3, after V lost 0 bases and J lost 0 bases. The CDR3 runs 16 residues. Germline CDR1 is SGHNT and CDR2 is YYREEE (reference sequence). Here the CDR3 DNA reads TGTGCCAGCAGCTTGGGCGTAGCGGGGAGCACAGATACGCAGTATTTT. It specifies CASSLGVAGSTDTQYF.

This chain links TRBV7-9 with TRBJ1-2; D gene ambiguous. Trimming removed 4 bases at V and 0 bases at J, with 9 bases between. Looked up from germline, CDR1 is SEHNR and CDR2 is FQNEAQ (reference sequence). The CDR3 runs to 14 residues. The CDR3 region has the DNA TGTGCCAGCAGCTCAAGCGGGGCTAACTATGGCTACACCTTC. Translated, it gives CASSSSGANYGYTF.

The table lists this clone with a few counts. The CDR3 reads CASGQGGNYGYTF. The CDR3 coding sequence is TGTGCCAGCGGACAGGGTGGTAACTATGGCTACACCTTC. The J gene is TRBJ1-2, the V gene TRBV19, with TRBD1 identical over 8 bases. The CDR3 is 13 amino acids. Losses at the gene ends were 9 bases for V and 1 base for J; bases not matched to a gene: 4. Germline V CDR1 and CDR2: LNHDA, SQIVND (reference sequence).